This TCR beta chain was sequenced for a study of blood T cell repertoires in COVID-19. The repertoire was sequenced with immunoSEQ multiplex PCR; TCRdb's copy has only in-frame clones and lacks some. Here the sample spans about 100,000 clones, around four fifths being singletons. This TCR was sampled from a woman aged 70-85 years with acute or convalescent COVID-19. Sequencing was performed on peripheral blood.

For the CDR3, the DNA is TGTGCCAGCAGGGCGGGACCGATCTCTGGAAACACCATATATTTT. Protein product: CASRAGPISGNTIYF. J is TRBJ1-3 and V is TRBV6-5; TRBD1 is a possible D gene (5 bases). Germline loops: CDR1 MNHEY, CDR2 SVGAGI. This CDR3 has 15 residues. Trimming shortened V by 6 bases and J by 0 bases, and 12 bases separated the two germline ends.